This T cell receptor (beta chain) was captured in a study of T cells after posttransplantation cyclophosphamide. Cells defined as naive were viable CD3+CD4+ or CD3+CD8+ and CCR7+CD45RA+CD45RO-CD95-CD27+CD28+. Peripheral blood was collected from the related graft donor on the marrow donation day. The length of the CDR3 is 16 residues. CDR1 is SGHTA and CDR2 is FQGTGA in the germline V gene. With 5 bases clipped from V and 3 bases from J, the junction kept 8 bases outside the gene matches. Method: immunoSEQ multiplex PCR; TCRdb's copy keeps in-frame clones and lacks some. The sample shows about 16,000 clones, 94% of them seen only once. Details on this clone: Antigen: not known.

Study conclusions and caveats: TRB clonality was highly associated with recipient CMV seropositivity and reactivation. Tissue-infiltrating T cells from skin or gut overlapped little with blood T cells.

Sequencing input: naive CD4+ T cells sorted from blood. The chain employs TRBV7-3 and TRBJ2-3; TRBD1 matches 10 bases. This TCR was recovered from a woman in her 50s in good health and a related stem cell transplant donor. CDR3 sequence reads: CASSLGTGEVTDTQYF. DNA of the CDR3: TGTGCCAGCAGCCTGGGGACAGGGGAAGTAACAGATACGCAGTATTTT.